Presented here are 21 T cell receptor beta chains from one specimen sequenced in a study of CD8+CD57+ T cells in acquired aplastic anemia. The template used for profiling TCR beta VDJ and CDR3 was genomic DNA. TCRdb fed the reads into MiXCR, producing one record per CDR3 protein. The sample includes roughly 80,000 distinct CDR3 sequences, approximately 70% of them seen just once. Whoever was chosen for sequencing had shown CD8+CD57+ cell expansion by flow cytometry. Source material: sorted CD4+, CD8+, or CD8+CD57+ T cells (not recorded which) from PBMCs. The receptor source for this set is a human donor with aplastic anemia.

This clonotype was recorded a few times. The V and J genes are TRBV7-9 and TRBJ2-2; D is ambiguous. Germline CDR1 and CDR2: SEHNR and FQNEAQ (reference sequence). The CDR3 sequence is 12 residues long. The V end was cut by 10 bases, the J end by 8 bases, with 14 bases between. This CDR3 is CATSGPVGELFF. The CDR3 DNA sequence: TGTGCCACGTCCGGGCCGGTGGGGGAGCTGTTTTTT.

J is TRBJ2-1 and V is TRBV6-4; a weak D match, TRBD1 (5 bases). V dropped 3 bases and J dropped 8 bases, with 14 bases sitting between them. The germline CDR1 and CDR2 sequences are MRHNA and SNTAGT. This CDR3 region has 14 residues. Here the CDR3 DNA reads TGTGCCAGCAGTGAAGACAGTTCCATTGATGAGCAGTTCTTC. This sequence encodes CASSEDSSIDEQFF.

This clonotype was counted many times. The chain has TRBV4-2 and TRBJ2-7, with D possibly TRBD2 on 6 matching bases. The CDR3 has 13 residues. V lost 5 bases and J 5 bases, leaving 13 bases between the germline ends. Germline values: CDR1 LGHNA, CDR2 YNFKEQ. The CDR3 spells CASSSLEGNEQYF. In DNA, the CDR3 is TGTGCCAGCAGCTCTTTGGAGGGGAACGAGCAGTACTTC.

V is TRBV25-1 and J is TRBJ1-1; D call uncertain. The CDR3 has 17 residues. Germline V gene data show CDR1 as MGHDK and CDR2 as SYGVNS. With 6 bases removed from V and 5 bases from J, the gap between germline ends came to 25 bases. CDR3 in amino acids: CASSPTRAGTTRTEAFF. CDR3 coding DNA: TGTGCCAGCAGCCCAACGAGGGCAGGTACAACGAGAACTGAAGCTTTCTTT.

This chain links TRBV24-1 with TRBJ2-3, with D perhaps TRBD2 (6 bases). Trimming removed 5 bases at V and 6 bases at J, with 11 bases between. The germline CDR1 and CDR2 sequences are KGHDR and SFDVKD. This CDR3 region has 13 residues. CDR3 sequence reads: CATSGGGKDTQYF. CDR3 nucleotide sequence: TGTGCCACCAGTGGGGGAGGTAAGGATACGCAGTATTTT.

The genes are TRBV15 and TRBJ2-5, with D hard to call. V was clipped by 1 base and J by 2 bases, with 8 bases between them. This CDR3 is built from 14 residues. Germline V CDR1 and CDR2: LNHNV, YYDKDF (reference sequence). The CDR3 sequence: CATSRGSHQETQYF. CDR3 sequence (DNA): TGTGCCACCAGCAGAGGAAGCCATCAAGAGACCCAGTACTTC.

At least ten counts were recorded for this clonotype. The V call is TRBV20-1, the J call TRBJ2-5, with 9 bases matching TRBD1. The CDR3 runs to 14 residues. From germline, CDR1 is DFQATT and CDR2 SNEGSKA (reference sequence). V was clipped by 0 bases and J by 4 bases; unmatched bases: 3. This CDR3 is CSARERTGVETQYF. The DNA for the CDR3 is TGCAGTGCTAGAGAAAGGACAGGGGTAGAGACCCAGTACTTC.

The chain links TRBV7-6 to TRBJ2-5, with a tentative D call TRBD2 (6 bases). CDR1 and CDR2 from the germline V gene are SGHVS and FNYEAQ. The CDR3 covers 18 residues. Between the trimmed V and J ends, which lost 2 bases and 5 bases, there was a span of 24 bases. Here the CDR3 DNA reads TGTGCCAGCAGCTTATACCCTCTCCGGGACTCAGTGGGGGAGACCCAGTACTTC. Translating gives CASSLYPLRDSVGETQYF.

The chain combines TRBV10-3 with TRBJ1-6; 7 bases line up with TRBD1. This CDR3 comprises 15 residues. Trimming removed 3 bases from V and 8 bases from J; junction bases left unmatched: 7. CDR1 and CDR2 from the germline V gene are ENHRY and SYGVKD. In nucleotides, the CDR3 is TGTGCCATCAGTGAAGTCAGGGGGACACATTCACCCCTCCACTTT. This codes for CAISEVRGTHSPLHF.

The CDR3 nucleotides read TGCGCCAGCAGCCAGGAGGGACGGCTTAACTATGGCTACACCTTC. Amino acids: CASSQEGRLNYGYTF. The chain carries TRBV5-1 and TRBJ1-2, with D possibly being TRBD1 (5 bases). Germline-derived CDR1 and CDR2 are SGHRS and YFSETQ. This CDR3 contains 15 residues. The V gene lost 4 bases and the J gene lost 1 base, with 14 bases spanning the gap. The full variable domain, rest sourced from reference TRBV5-1 and TRBJ1-2, is KAGVTQTPRYLIKTRGQQVTLSCSPISGHRSVSWYQQTPGQGLQFLFEYFSETQRNKGNFPGRFSGRQFSNSRSEMNVSTLELGDSALYLCASSQEGRLNYGYTFGSGTRLTVV.

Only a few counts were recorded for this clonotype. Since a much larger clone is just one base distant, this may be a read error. CDR3 protein: CASSPPMPGTNGYTF. The CDR3 DNA is TGTGCCAGCAGCCCCCCGATGCCGGGAACAAATGGCTACACCTTC. This rearrangement joins TRBV7-8 to TRBJ1-2; D gene ambiguous. The CDR3 sequence is 15 residues long. The V end was cut by 5 bases, the J end by 6 bases, with 19 bases between. The germline V gene has CDR1 SGHVS and CDR2 FQNEAQ.

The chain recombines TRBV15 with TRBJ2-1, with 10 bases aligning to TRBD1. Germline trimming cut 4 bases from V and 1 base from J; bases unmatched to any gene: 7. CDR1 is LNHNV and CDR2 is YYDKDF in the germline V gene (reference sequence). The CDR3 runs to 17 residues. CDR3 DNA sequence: TGTGCCACCAGCAAGGACAGGGGGACTGTGTCCTACAATGAGCAGTTCTTC. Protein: CATSKDRGTVSYNEQFF.

The CDR3 loop reads CSVSIGLSYEQYF. For the CDR3, the DNA is TGCAGCGTTTCGATCGGGTTGTCGTACGAGCAGTACTTC. This chain uses TRBV29-1 with TRBJ2-7; no reliable D call. Trimming removed 5 bases from V and 4 bases from J, with 15 bases in between. The germline V gene encodes CDR1 SQVTM and CDR2 ANQGSEA. The CDR3 spans 13 residues.

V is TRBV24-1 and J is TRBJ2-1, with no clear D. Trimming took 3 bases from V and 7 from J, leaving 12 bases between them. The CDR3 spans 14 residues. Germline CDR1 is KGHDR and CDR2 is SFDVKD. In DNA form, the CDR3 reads TGTGCCACCAGTGATGAAGGGTTTAGGAATGAGCAGTTCTTC. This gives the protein CATSDEGFRNEQFF.

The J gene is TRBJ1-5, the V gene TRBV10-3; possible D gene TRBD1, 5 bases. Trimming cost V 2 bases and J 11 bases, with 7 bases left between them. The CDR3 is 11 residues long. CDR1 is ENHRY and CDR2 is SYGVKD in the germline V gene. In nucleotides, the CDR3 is TGTGCCATCAGTGAGGGGACGTCCCAGCATTTT. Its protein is CAISEGTSQHF.

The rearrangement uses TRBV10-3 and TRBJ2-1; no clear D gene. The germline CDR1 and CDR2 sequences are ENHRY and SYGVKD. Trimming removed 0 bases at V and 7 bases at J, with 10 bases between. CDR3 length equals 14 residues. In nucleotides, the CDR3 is TGTGCCATCAGTGAGTCGATCTTGAGGAATGAGCAGTTCTTC. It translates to CAISESILRNEQFF.

The DNA for the CDR3 is TGTGCCAGCAGTGGTGGCCTCAGCACAGATACGCAGCATTTT. This sequence encodes CASSGGLSTDTQHF. V and J are TRBV25-1 and TRBJ2-3; D remains ambiguous. The end of the DNA fits TRBJ1-5 better, so the J call may be wrong. The CDR3 consists of 14 residues. Germline-derived CDR1 and CDR2 are MGHDK and SYGVNS.

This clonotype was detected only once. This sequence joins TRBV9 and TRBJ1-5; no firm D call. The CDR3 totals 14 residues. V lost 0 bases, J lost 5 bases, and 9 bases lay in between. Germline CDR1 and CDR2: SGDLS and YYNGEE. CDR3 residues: CASSVDGSHQPQHF. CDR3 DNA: TGTGCCAGCAGCGTAGACGGCAGTCATCAGCCCCAGCATTTT.

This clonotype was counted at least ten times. For the CDR3, the DNA is TGTGCCAGCAGCTTAACAGGGGTGAACTACGAGCAGTACTTC. Encoded protein: CASSLTGVNYEQYF. J is TRBJ2-7 and V is TRBV7-9, with TRBD1 matching 7 bases. Losses at the gene ends were 2 bases for V and 3 bases for J; bases not matched to a gene: 4. Germline loops: CDR1 SEHNR, CDR2 FQNEAQ (reference sequence). CDR3 length equals 14 residues. The variable domain in full, completed from reference TRBV7-9 and TRBJ2-7, reads DTGVSQNPRHKITKRGQNVTFRCDPISEHNRLYWYRQTLGQGPEFLTYFQNEAQLEKSRLLSDRFSAERPKGSFSTLEIQRTEQGDSAMYLCASSLTGVNYEQYFGPGTRLTVT.

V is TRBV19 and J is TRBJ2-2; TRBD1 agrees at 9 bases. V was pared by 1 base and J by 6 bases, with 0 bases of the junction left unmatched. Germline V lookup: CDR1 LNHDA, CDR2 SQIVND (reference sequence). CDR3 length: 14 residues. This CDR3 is CASSIGQGAGELFF. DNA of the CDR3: TGTGCCAGTAGTATAGGACAGGGGGCCGGGGAGCTGTTTTTT.

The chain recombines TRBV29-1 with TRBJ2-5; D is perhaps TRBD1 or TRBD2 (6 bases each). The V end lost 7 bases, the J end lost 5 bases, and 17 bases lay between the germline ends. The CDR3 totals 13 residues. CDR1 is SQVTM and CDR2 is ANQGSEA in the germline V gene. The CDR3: CSARRGVGETQYF. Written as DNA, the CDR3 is TGCAGCGCTCGAAGGGGGGTAGGGGAGACCCAGTACTTC. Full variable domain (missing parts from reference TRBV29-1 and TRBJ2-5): SAVISQKPSRDICQRGTSLTIQCQVDSQVTMMFWYRQQPGQSLTLIATANQGSEATYESGFVIDKFPISRPNLTFSTLTVSNMSPEDSSIYLCSARRGVGETQYFGPGTRLLVL.